This TCR beta chain originates from a study of blood T cells in healthy people across ages. Broader study findings: Observed TCR beta diversity showed a strong correlation with the percentage of naive T cells as measured by flow cytometry.

Approximately 9.6 milliliters of peripheral blood were drawn from each donor into EDTA-treated tubes. Per-sample yields of isolated PBMCs were at least 6 million. The authors ran a second PCR of roughly 7 to 11 cycles using a sample-barcoded 5' primer and a J-beta primer mix. A single record per CDR3 protein comes from TCRdb applying MiXCR to the 5' RACE reads. The sample contains hundreds of thousands of distinct CDR3 sequences, about 28% of which appear only once. Comment on this clonotype: Its specificity is not known.

Trimming took 6 bases from V and 4 from J; bases not matched to a gene: 8. CDR3 length equals 15 residues. Looked up from germline, CDR1 is SGHTA and CDR2 is FQGNSA. The chain employs TRBV7-2 and TRBJ2-1; TRBD2 agrees at 8 bases. Material for sequencing was blood. This TCR derives from a woman aged 80 or older in good health. DNA for the CDR3: TGTGCCAGCAGGCTAGGGAGCGGGAGTTACAATGAGCAGTTCTTC. Its protein is CASRLGSGSYNEQFF.